This TCR beta chain was sequenced in a study of blood T cell repertoires in COVID-19. As for the study in general: PBMCs, B-cell-depleted T cells, or T cells provided the cDNA or gDNA that made up the material.

The CDR3 spans 15 residues. From germline, CDR1 is SGHRS and CDR2 YFSETQ. J was trimmed by 4 bases and V by 4 bases; bases with no gene match: 8. Per the original methods: For nucleated cells, counts were estimated from reference gene primer amplification. The repertoire was sequenced with immunoSEQ multiplex PCR; TCRdb's copy has only in-frame clones and lacks some. The D gene and trimming were derived from the DNA, and the V and J assignments and clone size from that table. The sample records around 97,000 clones, more than 75% being singletons. J is TRBJ2-1 and V is TRBV5-1; TRBD1 matches at 7 bases. The sample was peripheral blood. The source of this sequence is a human donor in a cohort sampled during active COVID-19. Written as DNA, the CDR3 is TGCGCCAGCAGCACTACGCAACAGGGGTACAATGAGCAGTTCTTC. It specifies CASSTTQQGYNEQFF. The entire variable domain, with the rest obtained from reference TRBV5-1 and TRBJ2-1, is as follows: KAGVTQTPRYLIKTRGQQVTLSCSPISGHRSVSWYQQTPGQGLQFLFEYFSETQRNKGNFPGRFSGRQFSNSRSEMNVSTLELGDSALYLCASSTTQQGYNEQFFGPGTRLTVL.